This TCR beta chain was found in a study of blood T cell repertoires in COVID-19. The overall study: The origin of the acute and convalescent COVID-19 samples was the United States, Italy and Spain. The cDNA or gDNA used as material had been derived from T cells, B-cell-depleted T cells, or PBMCs.

Germline V gene sequence: CDR1 SGHKS, CDR2 YYEKEE (reference sequence). The CDR3 has 12 residues. Trimming shortened V by 6 bases and J by 2 bases, and 9 bases separated the two germline ends. As originally analysed: Amplification of reference gene primers provided the estimated nucleated cell counts. The assay was immunoSEQ multiplex PCR, and TCRdb's table has in-frame clones only and misses some. D and trimming come from the DNA, and the V and J calls and clone size come from that table. The sample carries fewer than 350,000 clones, roughly 86% recorded once. In this sample, this clone turned up a few times.

The receptor comes from a woman in her twenties or thirties who had recovered from COVID-19. Sequencing was done on a sample of peripheral blood. The chain combines TRBV5-5 with TRBJ2-7; the D gene is possibly TRBD1 (5 bases). Written as DNA, the CDR3 is TGTGCCAGCATGGACAACCCCTACGAGCAGTACTTC. As protein: CASMDNPYEQYF.